These 32 T cell receptor gamma chains originate from one sample sequenced in a study of γδ T cells in repeated Plasmodium falciparum infection. TCRdb called clones from the multiplex PCR reads again using CATT. The data contain about 15,000 gamma-chain clones, 1.5% to 2% of them singletons. Flow sorting of PBMC yielded separate Vgamma9/Vdelta2+ and Vdelta2-negative gammadelta T cell populations for bulk repertoire analysis. Sequencing used gamma-delta T cells from blood. The receptors were sampled from a pool of human donors (malaria-infected and uninfected, not separated).

Note on this clone: The protein given by TCRdb reflects a much larger clone and differs at residue 4 from this DNA's translation, likely from a read error; the protein shown is the DNA's translation. V usage is TRGV9 and J usage is TRGJ1 or TRGJ2. The J segment lost 4 bases and the V segment lost 8 bases, leaving 2 bases of the junction unmatched. The CDR3 runs to 10 residues. Germline CDR1 and CDR2: GITISATS and ISYDGTV (reference sequence). In DNA, the CDR3 is TGTGCCTTGTTGTATTATAAGAAACTCTTT. Residues: CALLYYKKLF.

About this clone: The protein TCRdb gives is from a much larger clone and does not agree with this DNA's translation at residue 5, likely a read error; the protein shown here comes from the DNA. The chain is built from TRGV9 and TRGJ1 or TRGJ2. The J gene is not listed in TCRdb, so it was assigned here from a DNA match to germline. CDR1 is GITISATS, CDR2 ISYDGTV, per germline (reference sequence). CDR3 size: 12 residues. The CDR3 loop reads CALWVVEDKKLF. The CDR3 DNA reads TGTGCCTTGTGGGTGGTGGAGGATAAGAAACTCTTT.

By sample share, this clone is medium-sized. A read error may be the cause here, since a much bigger clone is one base away. Different DNA sequences within this sample yield the same CDR3. This chain links TRGV5 with TRGJ1 or TRGJ2. CDR3 length: 12 residues. The V segment lost 0 bases and the J segment 5 bases; nucleotides outside the gene matches: 1. Germline CDR1 and CDR2: VINAFY and YDVSNSKD. CDR3: CATWDRHYKKLF. The CDR3 DNA reads as TGTGCCACCTGGGACAGGCATTATAAGAAACTCTTT.

As regards this clone: TCRdb shows a much larger clone's protein in place of this DNA's translation, and the two differ at residue 7, likely through a read error; the protein shown is translated from the DNA. The gene calls are TRGV4 and TRGJ1 or TRGJ2. V lost 2 bases, J lost 6 bases, and 4 bases stayed unmatched. Germline CDR1 EGSTGY, CDR2 YDSYTSSV. This CDR3 comprises 12 residues. The CDR3 loop reads CATWDAGYKKLF. The CDR3 region has the DNA TGTGCCACCTGGGATGCTGGTTATAAGAAACTCTTT.

This clone was observed at least ten times. The translation of this DNA and the TCRdb protein of a much larger clone differ at residue 11, probably owing to a read error; the protein shown here is translated from the DNA. V and J are TRGV9 and TRGJP. As TCRdb names no J gene, one was assigned here on the basis of a DNA match to germline. Germline V lookup: CDR1 GITISATS, CDR2 ISYDGTV (reference sequence). This CDR3 has 16 amino acids. The CDR3 loop reads CALWDLQELGEKIKVF. The CDR3, as DNA: TGTGCCTTGTGGGACCTTCAAGAGTTGGGCGAAAAAATCAAGGTATTT.

Concerning this clone itself: A far larger clone is off by one base, so a read error is likely. The DNA is omitted, as the CDR3 cannot be located on it reliably, and the CDR3 follows TCRdb's listing. The same CDR3 arises from other DNA sequences in this sample as well. The V gene reported is TRGV9; the J gene is uncalled. The CDR3 has 29 residues if both end residues are counted. The germline gives CDR1 GITISATS, CDR2 ISYDGTV (reference sequence). The CDR3 sequence: CALWEVRSNSLAVEQHLLSQVSIGRIQHF.

This clone has a handful of counts. The mismatch at residue 12 between this DNA's translation and the TCRdb protein of a much larger clone likely reflects a read error; the protein shown is translated from the DNA. This chain joins TRGV2 and TRGJP. No J segment appears in TCRdb, so it was assigned here by matching the sequence to germline. The length of the CDR3 is 17 residues. Germline V gene lookup returns CDR1 EGSNGY and CDR2 YDSYNSKV. CDR3 in amino acids: CATWDGRKELGRKIKVF. CDR3 in DNA: TGTGCCACCTGGGACGGTCGAAAAGAGTTGGGCAGAAAAATCAAGGTATTT.

Of note for this clone: TCRdb's listed protein matches a much larger clone and diverges from this DNA's translation at residue 4, likely through a read error; the protein shown comes from the DNA. In DNA form, the CDR3 reads TGTGCCTTGCGGGAGGCGATTAAGAAACTCTTT. Its protein is CALREAIKKLF. The chain employs TRGV9 and TRGJ1 or TRGJ2. TCRdb lists no J gene, so it was determined here by aligning the DNA to germline. The CDR3 has 11 amino acids. CDR1 and CDR2 from the germline V gene are GITISATS and ISYDGTV (reference sequence).

A word on this clone: The TCRdb protein comes from a much larger clone and disagrees with this DNA's translation at residue 7, likely due to a read error; the protein given here is derived from the DNA. The chain employs TRGV9 and TRGJ1 or TRGJ2. No J segment appears in TCRdb, so it was assigned here by matching the sequence to germline. Germline-derived CDR1 and CDR2 are GITISATS and ISYDGTV (reference sequence). With V trimmed by 6 bases and J by 3 bases, 8 bases remained unmatched. The length of the CDR3 is 13 residues. In DNA, the CDR3 is TGTGCCTTGTGGTTCCCCTTTTATTATAAGAAACTCTTT. This sequence encodes CALWFPFYYKKLF.

This clone was recorded at least ten times. With a far larger clone one base away, a read error is the likely cause. The identical CDR3 is also encoded by other nucleotide sequences in the sample. This rearrangement joins TRGV9 to TRGJ1 or TRGJ2. Germline-derived CDR1 and CDR2 are GITISATS and ISYDGTV (reference sequence). The CDR3 consists of 16 residues. With 3 bases clipped from V and 3 bases from J, the junction kept 14 bases outside the gene matches. This CDR3 is CALWECNLACYYKKLF. The CDR3 DNA is TGTGCCTTGTGGGAGTGTAATTTGGCTTGTTATTATAAGAAACTCTTT.

This clone was counted at least ten times. The protein given by TCRdb reflects a much larger clone and differs at residue 6 from this DNA's translation, likely from a read error; the protein shown is the DNA's translation. The chain uses TRGV9 and TRGJ1 or TRGJ2. TCRdb supplies no J gene; here it was assigned by aligning the nucleotide sequence to germline. The ends lost 1 base at V and 4 bases at J; junction bases unmatched: 7. Germline V lookup: CDR1 GITISATS, CDR2 ISYDGTV (reference sequence). The length of the CDR3 is 14 residues. The CDR3 protein is CALWEVFKYYKKLF. The CDR3 DNA reads as TGTGCCTTGTGGGAGGTATTCAAATATTATAAGAAACTCTTT.

This clone is medium-sized by share. This chain connects TRGV5 to TRGJ1 or TRGJ2. In germline, CDR1 is VINAFY, CDR2 YDVSNSKD. The CDR3 runs 13 residues. The V gene end was trimmed by 2 bases and the J gene end by 1 base; junction bases not matched to a gene: 2. The CDR3 region has the DNA TGTGCCACCTGGGACAAAAATTATTATAAGAAACTCTTT. It codes for CATWDKNYYKKLF.

This clone showed up many times. A read error is likely here: a far larger clone is one base away. The same CDR3 arises from other DNA sequences in this sample as well. CDR3 DNA sequence: TGTGCCTTGTGGGTTTGCCCTAAGAAGCTCTTT. Translating gives CALWVCPKKLF. V gene assignment gives TRGV9, but the J gene was left uncalled. This CDR3 spans 11 amino acids. Per germline, CDR1 GITISATS and CDR2 ISYDGTV (reference sequence).

This clone occurred many times. It differs at one base from a far larger clone, so likely a read error. The chain joins TRGV4 to TRGJP1. The J gene was missing in TCRdb and was found by matching the end of the DNA to germline. Germline assignment: CDR1 EGSTGY and CDR2 YDSYTSSV. This CDR3 contains 16 residues. Here the CDR3 reads CATWDGPLSTGWFKIF. DNA for the CDR3: TGTGCCACCTGGGATGGGCCTTTGTCCACTGGCTGGTTCAAGATATTT.

By proportion, this clone is medium-sized. Other DNA sequences in this sample translate to the same CDR3. The genes are TRGV9 and TRGJ1 or TRGJ2. The V gene end was trimmed by 0 bases and the J gene end by 11 bases; junction bases not matched to a gene: 4. The CDR3 spans 11 residues. The germline CDR1 and CDR2 sequences are GITISATS and ISYDGTV (reference sequence). The CDR3 sequence: CALWEVREKLF. CDR3 in DNA: TGTGCCTTGTGGGAGGTGCGTGAGAAACTCTTT.

In this sample, this clone turned up a few times. The amino acid sequence in TCRdb belongs to a much larger clone and departs from this DNA's translation at residue 9, likely a sequencing read error; the sequence shown is translated from the DNA. The chain carries TRGV8 and TRGJ1 or TRGJ2. TCRdb carries no J gene annotation; the J gene was assigned here by matching the DNA with germline. The CDR3 is 12 residues long. Germline V gene sequence: CDR1 VENAVY, CDR2 YDSYNSRV. The trim removed 5 bases at V and 11 bases at J, leaving 12 bases unmatched. The DNA for the CDR3 is TGTGCCACCTGGGTGCGTCGATATGAGAAACTCTTT. Residues: CATWVRRYEKLF.

This clone occurred a few times. A far larger clone is a single base away, which makes a read error likely. Additional DNA sequences in this sample encode the identical CDR3. V gene TRGV3 combines with J gene TRGJ1 or TRGJ2. Since TCRdb gives no J gene, matching the DNA to germline was used here to assign it. This CDR3 has 11 amino acids. From germline, CDR1 is VTNTFY and CDR2 YDVSTARD (reference sequence). CDR3 protein: CATWDTTKKLF. For the CDR3, the DNA is TGTGCTACCTGGGACACCACTAAGAAACTCTTT.

In this sample, this clone turned up a few times. TCRdb's listed protein matches a much larger clone and diverges from this DNA's translation at residue 6, likely through a read error; the protein shown comes from the DNA. V usage is TRGV9 and J usage is TRGJP. TCRdb supplies no J gene; here it was assigned by aligning the nucleotide sequence to germline. J lost 4 bases, V lost 2 bases, and 5 bases had no gene match. From germline, CDR1 is GITISATS and CDR2 ISYDGTV (reference sequence). The CDR3 covers 17 residues. In nucleotides, the CDR3 is TGTGCCTTGTGGGAGGGTCATCAAGAGTTGGGCAAAAAAATCAAGGTATTT. Encoded protein: CALWEGHQELGKKIKVF.

On this clone: The TCRdb protein, from a much larger clone, departs from this DNA's translation at residue 10, likely by read error; the protein shown derives from the DNA. The genes are TRGV9 and TRGJ1 or TRGJ2. TCRdb leaves out the J gene; it was filled in here by matching the DNA to germline. The CDR3 has 13 residues. Trimming at V came to 1 base and at J to 11 bases, leaving 11 bases not matched to a gene. Germline CDR1 reads GITISATS; CDR2 reads ISYDGTV (reference sequence). CDR3 sequence: CALWEVFWDEKLF. CDR3 DNA: TGTGCCTTGTGGGAGGTCTTTTGGGATGAGAAACTCTTT.

This clone showed up many times. The amino acid sequence in TCRdb belongs to a much larger clone and departs from this DNA's translation at residue 15, likely a sequencing read error; the sequence shown is translated from the DNA. The CDR3 here is CALWEVEFSQELGKEIKVF. CDR3 nucleotides: TGTGCCTTGTGGGAGGTGGAATTCTCGCAAGAGTTGGGCAAAGAAATCAAGGTATTT. This rearrangement joins TRGV9 to TRGJP. The J gene, absent from TCRdb, was called here by matching the DNA to germline. The CDR3 contains 19 residues. Germline V gene sequence: CDR1 GITISATS, CDR2 ISYDGTV (reference sequence).

This clone came up a few times. The likely explanation is a read error, given a far larger clone one base away. Other DNA sequences in this sample translate to the same CDR3. CDR3 region: CALWRSRNKKLF. In DNA form, the CDR3 reads TGTGCCCTGTGGAGGTCCAGAAATAAGAAACTCTTT. The chain joins TRGV9 to TRGJ1 or TRGJ2. TCRdb offers no J gene call, so here the DNA was matched to germline to obtain one. The germline V gene encodes CDR1 GITISATS and CDR2 ISYDGTV (reference sequence). The CDR3 has 12 residues.

This clone was counted ten times or more. This probably arose from a read error, given a far larger clone one base away. In the same sample, other DNA sequences code for this CDR3. The rearrangement links TRGV9 to TRGJ1 or TRGJ2. TCRdb is silent on the J gene; assignment here came from matching the DNA to germline. This CDR3 is 13 amino acids long. Trimming took 3 bases from V and 3 from J; bases not matched to a gene: 5. Germline CDR1 and CDR2: GITISATS and ISYDGTV (reference sequence). Here the CDR3 DNA reads TGTGCCTTGTGGGAGTTCTCTTATTATAAGAAACTCTTT. This encodes CALWEFSYYKKLF.

The sample holds many counts of this clone. TCRdb records a much larger clone's protein for this DNA, with a difference at residue 13 that likely arises from a read error; the protein given is the translation of the DNA. The V gene call reads TRGV9; no J gene was called. The CDR3 covers 15 residues. Germline V gene sequence: CDR1 GITISATS, CDR2 ISYDGTV (reference sequence). Here the CDR3 reads CALWEVLLGKKIRVF. CDR3 nucleotides: TGTGCCTTGTGGGAGGTGCTATTGGGCAAAAAAATCAGGGTATTT.

This clone has just a few counts. TCRdb's listed protein matches a much larger clone and diverges from this DNA's translation at residue 5, likely through a read error; the protein shown comes from the DNA. This chain uses TRGV3 with TRGJ1 or TRGJ2. The J gene comes from matching the DNA to germline here; TCRdb lacks it. The V and J ends lost 5 bases and 2 bases, in that order; junction bases with no gene match: 18. The CDR3 consists of 17 residues. Germline CDR1 and CDR2: VTNTFY and YDVSTARD (reference sequence). DNA of the CDR3: TGTGCCACCTGGGGCACACTCGGATTTGGGTATTATTATAAGAAACTCTTT. It encodes CATWGTLGFGYYYKKLF.

This clone has ten or more counts. With only one base between it and a far larger clone, this is likely a read error. Different DNA sequences within this sample yield the same CDR3. V gene TRGV9 combines with J gene TRGJ1 or TRGJ2. CDR3 length: 16 amino acids. The germline CDR1 and CDR2 sequences are GITISATS and ISYDGTV (reference sequence). The CDR3 is CALWEARKFYYYKKLF. In nucleotides, the CDR3 is TGCGCCTTGTGGGAGGCCCGGAAGTTCTATTATTATAAGAAACTCTTT.

At least ten counts were recorded for this clone. TCRdb attributes to this sequence the protein of a much larger clone, which differs from the DNA translation at residue 4; a read error is likely, and the protein displayed is translated from the DNA. The J gene is TRGJ1 or TRGJ2, the V gene TRGV9. No J segment appears in TCRdb, so it was assigned here by matching the sequence to germline. This CDR3 comprises 13 residues. In germline, CDR1 is GITISATS, CDR2 ISYDGTV (reference sequence). The CDR3 loop reads CALRDPFYYKKLF. The CDR3 nucleotides are TGTGCCTTGCGGGATCCTTTTTATTATAAGAAACTCTTT.

With regard to this clone: The DNA is left out, because the CDR3 cannot be placed on it with certainty; the CDR3 is given as TCRdb lists it. No J gene call was made, and the V gene is TRGV3. In germline, CDR1 is VTNTFY, CDR2 YDVSTARD (reference sequence). The CDR3 is 30 amino acids long, termini counted. Here the CDR3 reads CATCLTLGRNSLAVEQHLLSQVSIGRMQHF.

This clone has at least ten counts. A read error is the likely source, as a far larger clone sits one nucleotide away. Additional DNA sequences in this sample encode the identical CDR3. The chain recombines TRGV9 with TRGJ1 or TRGJ2. The CDR3 sequence is 14 residues long. Germline values: CDR1 GITISATS, CDR2 ISYDGTV (reference sequence). As DNA, the CDR3 is TGTGCCTTATGGGACCCAATTTTCTATTATAAGAAACTCTTT. As protein: CALWDPIFYYKKLF.

Only a few counts were recorded for this clone. For this DNA, TCRdb reports the protein of a much larger clone, which diverges at residue 8, most likely from a read error; the protein presented here is translated directly from the DNA. J is TRGJ1 or TRGJ2 and V is TRGV4. Looked up from germline, CDR1 is EGSTGY and CDR2 is YDSYTSSV. The CDR3 contains 10 residues. This CDR3 reads CATWGYKELF. The CDR3 DNA follows: TGTGCCACCTGGGGTTATAAGGAACTCTTT.

A note on this clone: This likely traces to a read error, being one base from a far larger clone. Because the CDR3's place on the DNA is in doubt, the DNA is left out and the CDR3 is given as listed by TCRdb. The J segment was not called; the V segment is TRGV2. In germline, CDR1 is EGSNGY, CDR2 YDSYNSKV. Inclusive of both ends, the CDR3 amounts to 32 amino acids. The CDR3 protein is CATWDGPIGIRNSLAVEQHWLSQVSIGRIQHF.

This clone was seen ten or more times. This DNA translates differently at residue 6 from the TCRdb protein, which is that of a much larger clone; a read error is likely, and the protein shown is the DNA's own translation. This rearrangement joins TRGV9 to TRGJP. The J gene comes from matching the DNA to germline here; TCRdb lacks it. The CDR3 contains 15 residues. Trimming at V came to 3 bases and at J to 7 bases, leaving 3 bases not matched to a gene. Germline CDR1 GITISATS, CDR2 ISYDGTV (reference sequence). CDR3 in DNA: TGTGCCTTGTGGGAGATGGAGTTGGGCAAAAAAATCAAGGTATTT. Protein sequence: CALWEMELGKKIKVF.

This clone appeared a few times. The protein given by TCRdb reflects a much larger clone and differs at residue 7 from this DNA's translation, likely from a read error; the protein shown is the DNA's translation. The chain couples TRGV4 to TRGJP2. Germline V gene sequence: CDR1 EGSTGY, CDR2 YDSYTSSV. V shed 5 bases, J shed 1 base, and the junction held 13 bases outside the gene matches. The CDR3 runs 17 residues. The CDR3 reads CATWAHNPRSSDWIKTF. CDR3 coding DNA: TGTGCCACCTGGGCCCATAATCCACGTAGTAGTGATTGGATCAAGACGTTT.